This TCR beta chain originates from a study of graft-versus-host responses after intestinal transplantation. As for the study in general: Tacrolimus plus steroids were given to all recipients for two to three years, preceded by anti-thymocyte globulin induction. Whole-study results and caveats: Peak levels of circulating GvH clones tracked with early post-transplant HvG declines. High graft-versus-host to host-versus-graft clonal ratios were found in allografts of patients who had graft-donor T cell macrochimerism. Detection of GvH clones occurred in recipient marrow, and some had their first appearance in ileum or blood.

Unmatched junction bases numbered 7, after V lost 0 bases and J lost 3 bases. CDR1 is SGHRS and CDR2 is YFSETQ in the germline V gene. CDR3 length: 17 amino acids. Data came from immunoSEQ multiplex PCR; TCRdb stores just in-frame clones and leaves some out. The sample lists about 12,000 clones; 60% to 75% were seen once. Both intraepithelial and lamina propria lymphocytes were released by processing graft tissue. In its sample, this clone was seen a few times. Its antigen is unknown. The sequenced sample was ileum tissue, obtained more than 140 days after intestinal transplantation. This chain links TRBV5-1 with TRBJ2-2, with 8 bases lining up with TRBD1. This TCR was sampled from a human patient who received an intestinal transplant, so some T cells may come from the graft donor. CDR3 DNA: TGCGCCAGCAGCTTGGCACTGACAGGGGTTGACACCGGGGAGCTGTTTTTT. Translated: CASSLALTGVDTGELFF.